What follows are 21 T cell receptor beta chains derived from one specimen sequenced in a study of regulatory T cells in long-lasting Graves disease. Construction of the TCR beta libraries employed iRepertoire HTBI primers in conjunction with Arm-PCR of CDR3 regions. In TCRdb, the multiplex PCR reads were re-called with MiXCR into one record per CDR3 protein. The table has roughly 420,000 distinct CDR3 sequences, around 15% seen once. The time point was: newly diagnosed GD, antithyroid drugs for less than 3 months. Extracted PBMC RNA gave rise to the TCR library. Separately, the same data were catalogued under a study of T cells in Graves' hyperthyroidism and ophthalmopathy.

The source was peripheral blood mononuclear cells (PBMCs), collected at new diagnosis, from a patient treated with antithyroid drugs. These receptors came from a woman younger than 35 with Graves disease.

The J gene is TRBJ1-3, the V gene TRBV6-1, with D unresolved. V lost 8 bases and J 4 bases, leaving 6 bases between the germline ends. The CDR3 is made up of 11 amino acids. The germline V gene has CDR1 MNHNS and CDR2 SASEGT. The DNA for the CDR3 is TGTGCCAGCCTAGACGGAAACACCATATATTTT. It translates to CASLDGNTIYF.

V usage is TRBV29-1 and J usage is TRBJ2-2; 10 bases align to TRBD1. CDR3 length equals 13 residues. Germline lookup yields CDR1 SQVTM and CDR2 ANQGSEA. V was clipped by 6 bases and J by 6 bases; unmatched bases: 4. DNA of the CDR3: TGCAGCGTAGCCGGGACAGGGGCCGGGGAGCTGTTTTTT. Translated, it gives CSVAGTGAGELFF.

This clonotype was detected ten times or more. CDR3 DNA sequence: TGCGCCAGCAGCCAAGAGCTAGCGGGAGTGTACGAGCAGTACTTC. This codes for CASSQELAGVYEQYF. The chain employs TRBV4-1 and TRBJ2-7, with 10 bases identical to TRBD2. Germline V lookup: CDR1 MGHRA, CDR2 YSYEKL. V lost 0 bases to trimming and J lost 4 bases; unmatched junction nucleotides: 3. The CDR3 covers 15 residues.

This clonotype was picked up many times. The chain employs TRBV6-2 or TRBV6-3 and TRBJ1-1; D gene ambiguous. Trimming cost V 3 bases and J 8 bases, with 16 bases left between them. In germline, CDR1 is MNHEY, CDR2 SVGEGT. This CDR3 is 14 amino acids long. The CDR3 DNA reads TGTGCCAGCAGTTATGTCGCACGACGGATCGAAGCTTTCTTT. It encodes CASSYVARRIEAFF.

The chain employs TRBV9 and TRBJ1-6; perhaps TRBD1 as D (6 bases). Germline V gene data show CDR1 as SGDLS and CDR2 as YYNGEE. The CDR3 is 16 residues long. Trimming took off 1 base at V and 7 bases at J, with 15 bases between the two ends. The CDR3 region is CASSVSGGHVNSPLHF. The CDR3 region has the DNA TGTGCCAGCAGCGTAAGCGGGGGACATGTCAATTCACCCCTCCACTTT.

This clonotype was detected ten times or more. Germline is not matched at one junction end, which may reflect a read error. The V and J genes are TRBV7-7 and TRBJ2-7, with a possible D match to TRBD1 (5 bases). Per germline, CDR1 SSHAT and CDR2 FNYEAQ (reference sequence). The CDR3 is 14 residues long. The CDR3 bases are TGTGCTAGCAGGTACAGGTTGGTGAGGTACGAGCAGTACTTC. As protein: CASRYRLVRYEQYF.

This clonotype was seen more than once but under ten times. The rearrangement uses TRBV19 and TRBJ2-5; TRBD2 matches 8 bases. CDR3 length equals 15 residues. From germline, CDR1 is LNHDA and CDR2 SQIVND (reference sequence). Trimming removed 4 bases from V and 5 bases from J; junction bases left unmatched: 9. CDR3 in DNA: TGTGCCAGTAGTACGGGAGCAACGGGGGGGGAGACCCAGTACTTC. Its translation is CASSTGATGGETQYF.

This clonotype came up a few times. The chain couples TRBV6-1 to TRBJ2-1; 15 nucleotides align to TRBD2. After removal of 6 bases from V and 10 bases from J, the junction contained 7 bases not matched to a gene. The length of the CDR3 is 15 residues. Per germline, CDR1 MNHNS and CDR2 SASEGT. CDR3: CASSYGLAGGPEQFF. In DNA, the CDR3 is TGTGCCAGCAGCTATGGACTAGCGGGAGGGCCCGAGCAGTTCTTC.

This chain uses TRBV2 with TRBJ2-1, with 13 nucleotides matching TRBD2. Matching the DNA end better, TRBJ2-4 makes the J call doubtful. The CDR3 totals 18 residues. Per the germline V gene, CDR1 is SNHLY and CDR2 is FYNNEI. DNA for the CDR3: TGTGCCAGCAGTTTACTAGCGGGAGGGGTGCAAGCCAAAAACATTCAGTACTTC. It specifies CASSLLAGGVQAKNIQYF.

This clonotype has a count of ten or more. The chain joins TRBV12-3 or TRBV12-4 to TRBJ2-1; TRBD2 matches 8 bases. The CDR3 totals 13 residues. V shed 8 bases, J shed 8 bases, and the junction held 8 bases outside the gene matches. CDR3 coding DNA: TGTGCCAGCGCAATCAGCGGGAGCTATGAGCAGTTCTTC. Translation: CASAISGSYEQFF.

This clonotype has just a few counts. The chain combines TRBV7-3 with TRBJ2-3, with 8 bases matching TRBD1. This CDR3 has 15 amino acids. Germline lookup yields CDR1 SGHTA and CDR2 FQGTGA. V was pared by 2 bases and J by 4 bases, with 5 bases of the junction left unmatched. The chain's CDR3 is CASSLGQGFADTQYF. CDR3 bases: TGTGCCAGCAGCTTAGGACAGGGTTTTGCAGATACGCAGTATTTT.

This clonotype was recorded many times. Sequence at one end of the junction differs from germline and may be a read error. This chain uses TRBV5-1 with TRBJ2-7; possible D gene TRBD1, 6 bases. This CDR3 region has 15 residues. Germline CDR1 reads SGHRS; CDR2 reads YFSETQ. This CDR3 is CASSLATGTIYGQYF. The CDR3 DNA sequence: TGCGCCAGCAGCTTGGCCACAGGGACCATTTACGGGCAGTACTTC.

V is TRBV20-1 and J is TRBJ2-1; TRBD2 matches at 13 bases. The CDR3 consists of 14 residues. Germline CDR1 is DFQATT and CDR2 is SNEGSKA (reference sequence). With 3 bases clipped from V and 9 bases from J, the junction kept 5 bases outside the gene matches. The CDR3 here is CSARGLAGLIEQFF. As DNA, the CDR3 is TGCAGTGCTAGGGGACTAGCGGGATTAATTGAGCAGTTCTTC.

This clonotype was picked up many times. The J gene is TRBJ2-5, the V gene TRBV2, with 10 bases that match TRBD1. CDR1 is SNHLY and CDR2 is FYNNEI in the germline V gene. Germline trimming cut 5 bases from V and 4 bases from J; bases unmatched to any gene: 1. This CDR3 spans 13 amino acids. In DNA, the CDR3 is TGTGCCAGCAGTTGGGACAGGGGAGAGACCCAGTACTTC. Translated, it gives CASSWDRGETQYF.

The chain is built from TRBV3-1 and TRBJ2-1; maybe TRBD2 (6 bases). Deletions cut 0 bases from V and 8 bases from J, with 17 bases between. The CDR3 consists of 16 residues. Germline values: CDR1 LGHDT, CDR2 YNNKEL (reference sequence). CDR3 coding DNA: TGTGCCAGCAGCCAAGATCTTACTAGCTGGATTCATGAGCAGTTCTTC. Translating gives CASSQDLTSWIHEQFF.

The chain recombines TRBV11-2 with TRBJ2-7; D uncertain. Germline V gene lookup returns CDR1 SGHAT and CDR2 FQNNGV. This CDR3 contains 15 residues. The V and J ends lost 5 bases and 0 bases respectively, with 14 bases between them. The CDR3 here is CASSTDPGASYEQYF. In DNA form, the CDR3 reads TGTGCCAGCAGCACGGACCCAGGTGCCTCCTACGAGCAGTACTTC.

In this sample, this clonotype turned up many times. The chain carries TRBV7-2 and TRBJ2-1; 9 nucleotides agree with TRBD2. This CDR3 contains 16 residues. Germline CDR1 is SGHTA and CDR2 is FQGNSA. The ends lost 2 bases at V and 8 bases at J; junction bases unmatched: 10. For the CDR3, the DNA is TGTGCCAGCAGCTTACTTAGCGGGAGACACGGCGATGAGCAGTTCTTC. Protein product: CASSLLSGRHGDEQFF.

Turning to this clonotype: A much larger clone is a single base away; this may be a read error. The chain is built from TRBV29-1 and TRBJ2-7; 8 bases map to TRBD2. V lost 1 base, J lost 7 bases, and 9 bases stayed unmatched. The CDR3 extends over 14 amino acids. Germline V CDR1 and CDR2: SQVTM, ANQGSEA. As DNA, the CDR3 is TGCAGCGTTGAAGGCCCAGCGGGAGTATCTGAGCAGTACTTC. It specifies CSVEGPAGVSEQYF.

This chain uses TRBV5-5 with TRBJ2-4; 13 positions match TRBD2. Per the germline V gene, CDR1 is SGHKS and CDR2 is YYEKEE (reference sequence). The CDR3 is 15 amino acids. V gave up 4 bases and J gave up 8 bases; unmatched junction bases: 6. The CDR3 bases are TGTGCCAGCAGCGTACTAGCGGGAGGGATTTACATTCAGTACTTC. This encodes CASSVLAGGIYIQYF.

This clonotype was detected only a few times. The genes are TRBV5-6 and TRBJ2-7; perhaps TRBD2 as D (6 bases). This CDR3 comprises 13 residues. V was clipped by 2 bases and J by 6 bases, with 12 bases between them. From germline, CDR1 is SGHDT and CDR2 YYEEEE. CDR3 sequence: CASSFGGPGEQYF. CDR3 nucleotides: TGTGCCAGCAGCTTTGGAGGGCCAGGCGAGCAGTACTTC.

In its sample, this clonotype was seen many times. The genes are TRBV7-2 and TRBJ2-1; D uncertain. V gave up 0 bases and J gave up 6 bases, with 15 bases separating them. The CDR3 is 16 amino acids. Germline V gives CDR1 SGHTA, CDR2 FQGNSA. The CDR3 DNA sequence: TGTGCCAGCAGCTTAGCGCGGCTAGGACGCATCAATGAGCAGTTCTTC. Its translation is CASSLARLGRINEQFF. The whole variable domain, remainder taken from reference TRBV7-2 and TRBJ2-1, is GAGVSQSPSNKVTEKGKDVELRCDPISGHTALYWYRQSLGQGLEFLIYFQGNSAPDKSGLPSDRFSAERTGGSVSTLTIQRTQQEDSAVYLCASSLARLGRINEQFFGPGTRLTVL.